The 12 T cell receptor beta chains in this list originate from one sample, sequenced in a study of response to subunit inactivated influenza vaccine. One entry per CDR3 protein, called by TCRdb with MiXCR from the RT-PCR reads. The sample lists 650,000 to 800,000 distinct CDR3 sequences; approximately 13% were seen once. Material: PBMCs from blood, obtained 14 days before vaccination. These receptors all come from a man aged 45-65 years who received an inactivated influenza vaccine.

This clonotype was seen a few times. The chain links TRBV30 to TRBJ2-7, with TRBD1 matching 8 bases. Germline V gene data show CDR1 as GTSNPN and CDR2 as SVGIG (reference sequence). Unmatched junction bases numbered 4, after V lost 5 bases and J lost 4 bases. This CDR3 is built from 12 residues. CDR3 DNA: TGTGCCTGGGGACAGGGTACATACGAGCAGTACTTC. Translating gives CAWGQGTYEQYF.

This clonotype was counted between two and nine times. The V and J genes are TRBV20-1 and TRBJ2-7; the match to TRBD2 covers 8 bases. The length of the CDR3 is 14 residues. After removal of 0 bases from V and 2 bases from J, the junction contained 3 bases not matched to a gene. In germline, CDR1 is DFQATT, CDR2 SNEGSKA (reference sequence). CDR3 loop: CSARDSGGAYEQYF. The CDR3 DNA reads TGCAGTGCTAGAGACAGCGGGGGTGCCTACGAGCAGTACTTC.

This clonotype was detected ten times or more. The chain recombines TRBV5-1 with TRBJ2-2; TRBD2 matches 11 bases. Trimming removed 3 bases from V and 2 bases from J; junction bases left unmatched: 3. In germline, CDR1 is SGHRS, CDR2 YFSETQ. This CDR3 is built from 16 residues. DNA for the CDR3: TGCGCCAGCAGCTCGGGGACTAGCGGTAACACCGGGGAGCTGTTTTTT. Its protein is CASSSGTSGNTGELFF.

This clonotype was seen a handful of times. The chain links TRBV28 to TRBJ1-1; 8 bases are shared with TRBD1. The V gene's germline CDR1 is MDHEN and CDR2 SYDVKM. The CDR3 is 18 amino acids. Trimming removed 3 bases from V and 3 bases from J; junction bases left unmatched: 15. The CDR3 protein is CASSFPLGQGAVDTEAFF. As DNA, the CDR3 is TGTGCCAGCAGTTTCCCCTTGGGGCAGGGGGCGGTTGACACTGAAGCTTTCTTT.

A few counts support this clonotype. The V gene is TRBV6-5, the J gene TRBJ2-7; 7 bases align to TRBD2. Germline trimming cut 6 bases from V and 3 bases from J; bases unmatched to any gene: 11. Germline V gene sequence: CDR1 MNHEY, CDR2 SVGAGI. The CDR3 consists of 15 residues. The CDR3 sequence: CASRDSSGDLYEQYF. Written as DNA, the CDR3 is TGTGCCAGCAGGGACTCTAGCGGAGACCTCTACGAGCAGTACTTC.

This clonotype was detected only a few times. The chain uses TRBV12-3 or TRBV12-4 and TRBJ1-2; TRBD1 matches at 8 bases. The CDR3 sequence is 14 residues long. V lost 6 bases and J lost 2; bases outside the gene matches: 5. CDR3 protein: CASSRQGKNYGYTF. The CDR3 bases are TGTGCCAGCAGCCGACAGGGGAAGAACTATGGCTACACCTTC.

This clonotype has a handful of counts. The CDR3 sequence is CASSSHSQAYSNQPQHF. DNA for the CDR3: TGTGCCAGCAGTTCCCACTCACAGGCGTATAGCAATCAGCCCCAGCATTTT. This chain joins TRBV28 and TRBJ1-5, with D possibly being TRBD1 (5 bases). Trimming shortened V by 4 bases and J by 0 bases, and 16 bases separated the two germline ends. The germline V gene encodes CDR1 MDHEN and CDR2 SYDVKM. CDR3 length: 17 amino acids.

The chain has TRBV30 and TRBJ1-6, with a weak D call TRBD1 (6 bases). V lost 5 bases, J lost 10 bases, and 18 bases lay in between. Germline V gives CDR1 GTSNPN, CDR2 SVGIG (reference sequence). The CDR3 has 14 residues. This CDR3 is CAWSGGGRGSPLHF. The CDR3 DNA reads TGTGCCTGGTCTGGGGGGGGCCGCGGATCACCCCTCCACTTT.

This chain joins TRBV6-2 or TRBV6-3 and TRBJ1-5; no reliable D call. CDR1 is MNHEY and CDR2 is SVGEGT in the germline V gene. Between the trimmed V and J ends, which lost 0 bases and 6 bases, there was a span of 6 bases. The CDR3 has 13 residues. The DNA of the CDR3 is TGTGCCAGCAGTTACTCGATGATTCAGCCCCAGCATTTT. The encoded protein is CASSYSMIQPQHF.

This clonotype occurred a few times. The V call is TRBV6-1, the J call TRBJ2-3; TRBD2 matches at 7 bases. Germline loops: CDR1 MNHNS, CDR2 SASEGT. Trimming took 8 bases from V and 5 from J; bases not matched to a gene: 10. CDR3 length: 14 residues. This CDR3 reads CASSRAGLLDTQYF. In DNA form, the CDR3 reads TGTGCCAGCTCACGAGCGGGACTGTTAGATACGCAGTATTTT.

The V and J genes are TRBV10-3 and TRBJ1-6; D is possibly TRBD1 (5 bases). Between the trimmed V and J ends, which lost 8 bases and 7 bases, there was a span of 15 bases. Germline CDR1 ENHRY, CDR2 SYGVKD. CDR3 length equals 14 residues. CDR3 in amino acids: CAICGTGGNSPLHF. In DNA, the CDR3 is TGTGCCATCTGCGGGACGGGAGGGAATTCACCCCTCCACTTT.

CDR3 nucleotide sequence: TGCAGTGCGGAGGGGACTAGCGGACAAGAGACCCAGTACTTC. It translates to CSAEGTSGQETQYF. This chain joins TRBV20-1 and TRBJ2-5; 11 nucleotides align to TRBD2. Germline CDR1 is DFQATT and CDR2 is SNEGSKA (reference sequence). CDR3 length: 14 residues. The V gene end was trimmed by 6 bases and the J gene end by 2 bases; junction bases not matched to a gene: 5.